This TCR beta chain was found in a study of T cell clones after liver transplantation. Overall study context: HCV positivity affected three of eight recipients; the rest lacked autoimmune or viral indications. Timepoints were pre-transplant, pre-withdrawal, and after withdrawal was completed or failed.

Assay used: immunoSEQ multiplex PCR; TCRdb lists only in-frame clones, some missing. This table holds 65,000 to 95,000 clones, about 80% found once. Points on this clone: Its specificity is not known.

General study findings and limits: Graft donor-reactive T cells possibly entered the graft instead of undergoing deletion. Donor-reactive sequences fell more than third party-reactive ones, suggesting partial deletion.

This CDR3 is built from 14 residues. CDR1 is SGDLS, CDR2 YYNGEE, per germline. V lost 0 bases and J lost 3, with 8 bases in between. Sequencing used CD4+ T cells from blood, obtained before liver transplant. The sequence was obtained from a human donor who received a liver transplant. V gene TRBV9 combines with J gene TRBJ2-3; D is possibly TRBD2 (6 bases). CDR3 DNA: TGTGCCAGCAGCGTAGCGGGAGAAACAGATACGCAGTATTTT. Translation gives CASSVAGETDTQYF.